This TCR beta chain was sequenced for a study of T-cell reconstitution after alpha-beta-depleted transplantation in children. The study's findings and limits: By about two months after transplant, alpha-beta T cells reportedly arose from several hundred graft clones that had expanded. Diversity of TCRbeta at day 60 was high in some patients, arising from surviving recipient T cells and thymic progenitors. At the one-year point after transplant, T-cell counts and TCRbeta diversity were found to come mostly from T cells that had been newly produced.

On this clonotype: Antigen unknown.

As it was prepared, the TCRbeta library received unique molecular identifiers. Each CDR3 protein is one row after TCRdb ran MiXCR on the PCR reads. Here the sample spans some 830,000 distinct CDR3 sequences, roughly 15% being singletons. The sequencing here drew on PBMCs, mostly from graft donor cells, taken 360 days after TCRalphabeta/CD19-depleted stem cell transplant. The receptor comes from a male patient younger than 18 who had a stem cell transplant for acute lymphoblastic leukemia, so the T cells may come from the graft donor.

The DNA of the CDR3 is TGCAGCTTGACTCCGGGACTAGCGGGATATAGCTCCTACAATGAGCAGTTCTTC. Encoded protein: CSLTPGLAGYSSYNEQFF. J is TRBJ2-1 and V is TRBV29-1, with 13 bases matching TRBD2. The CDR3 is 18 residues long. Germline lookup yields CDR1 SQVTM and CDR2 ANQGSEA. Trimming removed 8 bases from V and 0 bases from J; junction bases left unmatched: 13.